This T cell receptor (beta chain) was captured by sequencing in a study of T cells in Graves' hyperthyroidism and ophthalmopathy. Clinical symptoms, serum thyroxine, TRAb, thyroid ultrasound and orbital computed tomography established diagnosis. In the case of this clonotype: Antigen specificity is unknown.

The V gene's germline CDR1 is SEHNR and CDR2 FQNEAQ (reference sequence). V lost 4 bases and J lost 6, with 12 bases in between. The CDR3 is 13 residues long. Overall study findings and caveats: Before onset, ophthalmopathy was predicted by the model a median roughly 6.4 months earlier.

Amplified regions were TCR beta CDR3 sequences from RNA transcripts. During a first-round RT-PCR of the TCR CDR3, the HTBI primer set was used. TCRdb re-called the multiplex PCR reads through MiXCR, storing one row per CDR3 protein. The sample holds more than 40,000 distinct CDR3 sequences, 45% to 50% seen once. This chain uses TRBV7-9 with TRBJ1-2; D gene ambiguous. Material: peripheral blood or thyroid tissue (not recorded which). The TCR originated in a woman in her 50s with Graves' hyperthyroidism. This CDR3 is CASSSDVPDGYTF. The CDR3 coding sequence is TGTGCCAGCAGCTCGGACGTTCCGGATGGCTACACCTTC.